This TCR beta chain is from a study of cytomegalovirus exposure and HLA in healthy donors. Study overall: HLA-typed donors were the source of some 80 million unique TCRs, which an early data release held. Notes on the study in general: Later analysis showed most CMV-associated TCR beta chains appearing HLA-restricted. Segments of the TCR beta V type were, in most cases, productive about 90% or about 30% of the time in an earlier analysis.

Use of 60 Vbeta and 13 Jbeta primers characterized the PCR. Profiled with immunoSEQ multiplex PCR; TCRdb holds only in-frame clones, not every one. The table lists about 200,000 clones, about 81% of them singletons. As to this clone: Its antigen is not known.

Germline V gene sequence: CDR1 SGHRS, CDR2 YFSETQ. The V and J ends lost 5 bases and 1 base, in that order; junction bases with no gene match: 9. The length of the CDR3 is 15 residues. Every donor was a healthy person donating bone marrow. J is TRBJ2-7 and V is TRBV5-1; 7 bases match TRBD1. The source of this sequence is a young man in good health and CMV-seronegative. The material sequenced was PBMCs. The CDR3 DNA sequence: TGCGCCAGCAGGGAACTCGGACAGGTATCCTACGAGCAGTACTTC. Its translation is CASRELGQVSYEQYF.